The sample holds many counts of the clone carrying this T cell receptor (beta chain). MiXCR, run by TCRdb on the RT-PCR reads, gives a single entry per CDR3 protein. Of fewer than 800,000 distinct CDR3 sequences listed, around 14% were seen once; the top ten hold roughly 3.9%. The V and J ends lost 1 base and 7 bases, in that order; junction bases with no gene match: 7. CDR1 is LGHNA and CDR2 is YSLEER in the germline V gene. The CDR3 loop spans 15 amino acids. Sequenced material: memory CD4+ T cells from blood. The source of this sequence is a female donor in good health, serving as a healthy control. The chain is built from TRBV4-3 and TRBJ1-2; 9 nucleotides line up with TRBD1. The CDR3 nucleotides read TGCGCCAGCAGCCAAGGGGGACAGGGAGCCTTTGGCTACACCTTC. This gives the protein CASSQGGQGAFGYTF.